The sequence of this T cell receptor beta chain was determined in a study of T cell repertoires in cytomegalovirus infection. General study results and limits: What dominated the ex vivo response were HLA-C-restricted CMV-specific TCR beta clonotypes.

This clonotype was picked up many times. The antigen is undetermined. MiXCR, applied by TCRdb to the reads, yields one record per CDR3 protein. The sample shows some 150,000 distinct CDR3 sequences, 6.5% of them seen only once. V lost 4 bases and J 7 bases, leaving 14 bases between the germline ends. Germline V gene sequence: CDR1 SQVTM, CDR2 ANQGSEA. The CDR3 length is 13 residues. The chain recombines TRBV29-1 with TRBJ1-5; TRBD1 is a possible D gene (5 bases). This clonotype originated in a human donor in good health (CMV status not recorded). Some clones in this sample may be carry-over from other donors' samples. The material sequenced was PBMCs. Here the CDR3 DNA reads TGCAGCGTTGCTGACGGGGGGTACCAGCCCCAGCATTTT. It specifies CSVADGGYQPQHF.